Shown below are 24 T cell receptor beta chains from a single sample sequenced in a study of T cells after yellow fever vaccination. TCRdb analysed the 5' RACE reads with MiXCR anew, one entry per CDR3 protein. Of fewer than 350,000 distinct CDR3 sequences detected, roughly 8.7% appear once; the ten largest clones hold approximately 19%. Sequenced here: PBMCs, sampled on the day of the first yellow fever vaccination. Receptor source: a man between 18 and 29 years old who received the YFV17D yellow fever vaccine.

This clonotype was counted between two and nine times. The chain combines TRBV28 with TRBJ2-5; TRBD2 matches at 8 bases. The junction had 10 bases not matched to a gene; V was cut back by 5 bases and J by 5 bases. The CDR3 contains 15 residues. Germline CDR1 and CDR2: MDHEN and SYDVKM. The CDR3 DNA follows: TGTGCCAGCAGTCTTATAGCGGGGTCAGGGGAGACCCAGTACTTC. Translated, it gives CASSLIAGSGETQYF.

The J gene is TRBJ2-7, the V gene TRBV6-1, with 8 positions matching TRBD1. The CDR3 consists of 14 residues. CDR1 is MNHNS, CDR2 SASEGT, per germline. V was pared by 6 bases and J by 2 bases, with 6 bases of the junction left unmatched. The CDR3, as DNA: TGTGCCAGCAGGACAGGGGCCCCTACCTACGAGCAGTACGTC. Translated, it gives CASRTGAPTYEQYV.

This clonotype has ten or more counts. This sequence joins TRBV14 and TRBJ1-2; D is uncertain. Germline values: CDR1 SGHDN, CDR2 FVKESK. There are 15 residues in the CDR3. Trimming removed 0 bases from V and 2 bases from J, with 10 bases in between. The DNA for the CDR3 is TGTGCCAGCAGCCAAGATCAGGAGTGGAACTATGGCTACACCTTC. As protein: CASSQDQEWNYGYTF.

The chain couples TRBV5-1 to TRBJ1-4; D unresolved. Trimming left V 0 bases short and J 0 bases short, with 9 bases between. CDR3 length equals 16 residues. Per germline, CDR1 SGHRS and CDR2 YFSETQ. The CDR3 spells CASSLAPEATNEKLFF. The CDR3 nucleotides are TGCGCCAGCAGCTTGGCCCCAGAAGCAACTAATGAAAAACTGTTTTTT.

The rearrangement joins TRBV19 to TRBJ1-5; 8 positions match TRBD1. This CDR3 has 15 residues. Germline assignment: CDR1 LNHDA and CDR2 SQIVND (reference sequence). V trimming: 5 bases; J trimming: 6 bases; junction bases outside the gene matches: 9. CDR3 sequence reads: CASSRTGWGGQPQHF. For the CDR3, the DNA is TGTGCCAGTAGTCGGACAGGGTGGGGGGGTCAGCCCCAGCATTTT.

The rearrangement uses TRBV12-3 or TRBV12-4 and TRBJ2-1, with 12 nucleotides matching TRBD1. The V and J ends lost 0 bases and 7 bases, in that order; junction bases with no gene match: 4. The CDR3 runs to 16 residues. CDR3 nucleotide sequence: TGTGCCAGCAGTTTAGCCGGGACAGGGGGCGGAAATGAGCAGTTCTTC. Protein sequence: CASSLAGTGGGNEQFF.

A few counts support this clonotype. V and J are TRBV20-1 and TRBJ1-2; D not resolved. The CDR3 loop spans 10 amino acids. V was trimmed by 6 bases and J by 4 bases, leaving 6 bases between them. CDR1 and CDR2 (germline): DFQATT, SNEGSKA (reference sequence). The CDR3 sequence is CSADTYGYTF. CDR3 sequence (DNA): TGCAGTGCCGACACCTATGGCTACACCTTC.

At least ten counts were recorded for this clonotype. The V and J genes are TRBV5-1 and TRBJ2-7; 7 bases match TRBD2. The CDR3 sequence is 13 residues long. Germline CDR1 is SGHRS and CDR2 is YFSETQ. Trimming cost V 5 bases and J 5 bases; bases outside gene matches: 7. The CDR3 bases are TGCGCCAGCAGTACCGAGCGGGGAGACGAGCAGTACTTC. Translation gives CASSTERGDEQYF. The full variable domain, in which reference TRBV5-1 and TRBJ2-7 provide the parts outside the CDR3, is KAGVTQTPRYLIKTRGQQVTLSCSPISGHRSVSWYQQTPGQGLQFLFEYFSETQRNKGNFPGRFSGRQFSNSRSEMNVSTLELGDSALYLCASSTERGDEQYFGPGTRLTVT.

This clonotype was recorded many times. The chain employs TRBV12-3 or TRBV12-4 and TRBJ1-4, with TRBD1 as a possible D gene (6 bases). The CDR3 covers 14 residues. Trimming left V 2 bases short and J 8 bases short, with 12 bases between. The CDR3 sequence: CASSLIQGGEKLFF. CDR3 nucleotides: TGTGCCAGCAGTTTAATACAGGGAGGAGAAAAACTGTTTTTT.

This clonotype was observed many times. The chain employs TRBV6-2 or TRBV6-3 and TRBJ2-1; no firm D call. V was clipped by 5 bases and J by 5 bases, with 7 bases between them. The CDR3 loop spans 12 amino acids. Germline lookup yields CDR1 MNHEY and CDR2 SVGEGT. This CDR3 is CASSNLNNEQFF. Written as DNA, the CDR3 is TGTGCCAGCAGTAATCTGAACAATGAGCAGTTCTTC.

This clonotype occurred a few times. The J gene is TRBJ1-5, the V gene TRBV2, with 10 nucleotides matching TRBD1. Trimming took 7 bases from V and 6 from J; bases not matched to a gene: 6. This CDR3 is built from 14 residues. Germline assignment: CDR1 SNHLY and CDR2 FYNNEI. The CDR3 coding sequence is TGTGCCAGCAAACGGGACAGGGGCTTTCAGCCCCAGCATTTT. Its translation is CASKRDRGFQPQHF. Full variable domain (missing parts from reference TRBV2 and TRBJ1-5): EPEVTQTPSHQVTQMGQEVILRCVPISNHLYFYWYRQILGQKVEFLVSFYNNEISEKSEIFDDQFSVERPDGSNFTLKIRSTKLEDSAMYFCASKRDRGFQPQHFGDGTRLSIL.

J is TRBJ2-7 and V is TRBV9, with 7 bases fitting TRBD1. CDR1 and CDR2 (germline): SGDLS, YYNGEE. The CDR3 runs 16 residues. V dropped 0 bases and J dropped 3; count of bases not matched to a gene: 9. The DNA of the CDR3 is TGTGCCAGCAGCGTAGACAGGGGTGCTCCTTACTACGAGCAGTACTTC. Translating it yields CASSVDRGAPYYEQYF.

This clonotype was detected only a few times. The chain employs TRBV4-3 and TRBJ1-2; D might be TRBD1 (6 bases). The germline V gene encodes CDR1 LGHNA and CDR2 YSLEER. V was shortened by 0 bases and J by 6 bases, with 20 bases between the two germline ends. The CDR3 is made up of 17 amino acids. The CDR3 here is CASSQDRGSGGMNGYTF. The CDR3, as DNA: TGCGCCAGCAGCCAAGATAGGGGGTCGGGGGGCATGAATGGCTACACCTTC.

CDR3 sequence: CASSLTDGNIQYF. The CDR3 DNA reads TGTGCCAGCAGCTTAACAGATGGGAACATTCAGTACTTC. This chain links TRBV7-2 with TRBJ2-4; D gene uncertain. Germline V CDR1 and CDR2: SGHTA, FQGNSA. Trimming took off 2 bases at V and 7 bases at J, with 9 bases between the two ends. There are 13 residues in the CDR3.

V gene TRBV4-1 combines with J gene TRBJ2-3; no firm D call. CDR1 and CDR2 (germline): MGHRA, YSYEKL. V was clipped by 0 bases and J by 3 bases, with 7 bases between them. The CDR3 runs 14 residues. The CDR3 is CASSQELRTDTQYF. CDR3 DNA sequence: TGCGCCAGCAGCCAAGAACTCCGGACAGATACGCAGTATTTT.

This clonotype was counted only a few times. The chain recombines TRBV7-2 with TRBJ2-1; D may be TRBD2 (7 bases). Germline V CDR1 and CDR2: SGHTA, FQGNSA. V was shortened by 4 bases and J by 10 bases, with 17 bases between the two germline ends. The CDR3 is made up of 14 amino acids. Here the CDR3 DNA reads TGTGCCAGCAGCTCCGCCTGGGGGGGCCGCGAGCAGTTCTTC. Amino acid sequence: CASSSAWGGREQFF.

The CDR3 region is CASSVDPGGGRSYNEQFF. The CDR3 DNA reads TGTGCCAGCAGCGTAGACCCGGGGGGTGGCCGGTCCTACAATGAGCAGTTCTTC. J is TRBJ2-1 and V is TRBV9, with 7 bases identical to TRBD2. V gave up 0 bases and J gave up 1 base; unmatched junction bases: 10. This CDR3 contains 18 residues. Per germline, CDR1 SGDLS and CDR2 YYNGEE.

This chain joins TRBV2 and TRBJ2-2; TRBD2 agrees at 7 bases. V shed 5 bases, J shed 6 bases, and the junction held 6 bases outside the gene matches. Germline values: CDR1 SNHLY, CDR2 FYNNEI. This CDR3 is 14 amino acids long. In nucleotides, the CDR3 is TGTGCCAGCAGTCCCACTAGCGCTTCCGGGGAGCTGTTTTTT. Protein: CASSPTSASGELFF.

This clonotype was counted between two and nine times. V and J are TRBV12-3 or TRBV12-4 and TRBJ2-5, with D perhaps matching TRBD2 (6 bases). The CDR3 length is 14 residues. Between the trimmed V and J ends, which lost 5 bases and 1 base, there was a span of 11 bases. CDR3 in amino acids: CASSPRTTQETQYF. The CDR3 DNA is TGTGCCAGCAGTCCCCGGACTACCCAAGAGACCCAGTACTTC.

This clonotype has only a few counts. The J gene is TRBJ2-3, the V gene TRBV12-3 or TRBV12-4; D is ambiguous. This CDR3 is built from 11 residues. V was trimmed by 3 bases and J by 6 bases, leaving 4 bases between them. The CDR3 DNA is TGTGCCAGCAGTTTCATGGATACGCAGTATTTT. It yields the protein CASSFMDTQYF.

The chain uses TRBV3-1 and TRBJ1-6; 11 nucleotides match TRBD1. The CDR3 has 16 amino acids. After removal of 2 bases from V and 9 bases from J, the junction contained 6 bases not matched to a gene. Germline-derived CDR1 and CDR2 are LGHDT and YNNKEL (reference sequence). The CDR3 DNA sequence: TGTGCCAGCAGCCAATCCTCCGGGACAGGGGGTTCACCCCTCCACTTT. The encoded protein is CASSQSSGTGGSPLHF.

V usage is TRBV7-9 and J usage is TRBJ2-3; 9 bases match TRBD1. The CDR3 consists of 15 residues. Per germline, CDR1 SEHNR and CDR2 FQNEAQ (reference sequence). The junction had 5 bases not matched to a gene; V was cut back by 7 bases and J by 0 bases. The CDR3 reads CASTLGQGSTDTQYF. DNA for the CDR3: TGTGCCAGCACCCTAGGACAGGGGAGCACAGATACGCAGTATTTT.

This clonotype came up a few times. V usage is TRBV11-1 and J usage is TRBJ2-2; D may be TRBD1 (6 bases). Germline V gene data show CDR1 as SGHAT and CDR2 as FQDESV (reference sequence). This CDR3 is built from 15 residues. The V end lost 1 base, the J end lost 4 bases, and 10 bases lay between the germline ends. CDR3 amino acids: CASSLGGLGTGELFF. In DNA, the CDR3 is TGTGCCAGCAGCTTAGGGGGGCTCGGCACCGGGGAGCTGTTTTTT.

A few counts support this clonotype. The chain has TRBV20-1 and TRBJ1-1; 7 bases line up with TRBD1. The germline V gene has CDR1 DFQATT and CDR2 SNEGSKA (reference sequence). V shed 0 bases, J shed 4 bases, and the junction held 5 bases outside the gene matches. This CDR3 region has 14 residues. In DNA form, the CDR3 reads TGCAGTGCTAGAGATCAGGGGGGCAGCACTGAAGCTTTCTTT. It yields the protein CSARDQGGSTEAFF.